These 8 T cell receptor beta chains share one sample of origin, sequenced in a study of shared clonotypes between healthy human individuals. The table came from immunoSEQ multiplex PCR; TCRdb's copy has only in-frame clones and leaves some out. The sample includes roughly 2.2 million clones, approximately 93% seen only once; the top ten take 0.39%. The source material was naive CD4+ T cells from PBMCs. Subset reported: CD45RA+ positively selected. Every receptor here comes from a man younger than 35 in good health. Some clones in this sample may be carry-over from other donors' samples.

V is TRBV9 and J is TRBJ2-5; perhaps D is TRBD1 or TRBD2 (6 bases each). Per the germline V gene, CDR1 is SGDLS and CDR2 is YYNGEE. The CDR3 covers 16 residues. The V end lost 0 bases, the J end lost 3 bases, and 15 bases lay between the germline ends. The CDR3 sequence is CASSVAMARGEETQYF. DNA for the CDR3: TGTGCCAGCAGCGTAGCTATGGCGAGGGGGGAAGAGACCCAGTACTTC.

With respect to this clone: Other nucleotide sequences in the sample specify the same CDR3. In DNA form, the CDR3 reads TGTGCCAGCTCACCACTGAGCGACTCCTACGAGCAGTACTTC. This sequence encodes CASSPLSDSYEQYF. This sequence joins TRBV18 and TRBJ2-7; D ambiguous. V lost 1 base and J 0 bases, leaving 7 bases between the germline ends. This CDR3 comprises 14 residues. From germline, CDR1 is KGHSH and CDR2 LQKENI.

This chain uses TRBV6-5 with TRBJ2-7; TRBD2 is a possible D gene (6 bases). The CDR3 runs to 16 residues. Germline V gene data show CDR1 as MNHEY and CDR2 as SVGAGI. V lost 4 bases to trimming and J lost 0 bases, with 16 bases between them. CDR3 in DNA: TGTGCCAGCAGTTCCGACCCATATAGCGGCTCCTACGAGCAGTACTTC. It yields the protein CASSSDPYSGSYEQYF.

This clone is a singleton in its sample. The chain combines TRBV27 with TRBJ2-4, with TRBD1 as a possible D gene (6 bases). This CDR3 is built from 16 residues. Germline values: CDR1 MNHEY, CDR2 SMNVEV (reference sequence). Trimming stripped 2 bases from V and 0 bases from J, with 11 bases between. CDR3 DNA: TGTGCCAGCAGTTTAGACAGGCTCCTAGCCAAAAACATTCAGTACTTC. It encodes CASSLDRLLAKNIQYF.

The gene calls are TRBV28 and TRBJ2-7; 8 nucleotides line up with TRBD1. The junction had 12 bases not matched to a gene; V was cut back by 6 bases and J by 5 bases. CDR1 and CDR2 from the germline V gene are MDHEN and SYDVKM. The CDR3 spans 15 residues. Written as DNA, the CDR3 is TGTGCCAGCAGCCACCCACGGACAGGGTCGAACGAGCAGTACTTC. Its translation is CASSHPRTGSNEQYF.

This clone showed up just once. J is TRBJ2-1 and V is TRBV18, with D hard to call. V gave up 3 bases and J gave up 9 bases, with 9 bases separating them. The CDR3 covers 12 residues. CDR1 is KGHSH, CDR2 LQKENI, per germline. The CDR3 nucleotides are TGTGCCAGCTCACCCGAGGTGAGTGAGCAGTTCTTC. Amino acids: CASSPEVSEQFF.

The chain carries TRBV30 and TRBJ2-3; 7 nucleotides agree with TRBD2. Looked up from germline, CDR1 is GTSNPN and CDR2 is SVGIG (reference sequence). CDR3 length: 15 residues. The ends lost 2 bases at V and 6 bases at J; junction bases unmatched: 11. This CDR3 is CAWSRRTSGYDTQYF. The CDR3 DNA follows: TGTGCCTGGAGTCGACGGACTAGTGGATACGATACGCAGTATTTT.

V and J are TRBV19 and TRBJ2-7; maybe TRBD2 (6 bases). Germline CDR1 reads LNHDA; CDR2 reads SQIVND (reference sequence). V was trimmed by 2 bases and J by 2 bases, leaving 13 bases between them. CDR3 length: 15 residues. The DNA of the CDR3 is TGTGCCAGTAGTATAATGGGACTGAGTCCCTACGAGCAGTACTTC. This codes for CASSIMGLSPYEQYF.